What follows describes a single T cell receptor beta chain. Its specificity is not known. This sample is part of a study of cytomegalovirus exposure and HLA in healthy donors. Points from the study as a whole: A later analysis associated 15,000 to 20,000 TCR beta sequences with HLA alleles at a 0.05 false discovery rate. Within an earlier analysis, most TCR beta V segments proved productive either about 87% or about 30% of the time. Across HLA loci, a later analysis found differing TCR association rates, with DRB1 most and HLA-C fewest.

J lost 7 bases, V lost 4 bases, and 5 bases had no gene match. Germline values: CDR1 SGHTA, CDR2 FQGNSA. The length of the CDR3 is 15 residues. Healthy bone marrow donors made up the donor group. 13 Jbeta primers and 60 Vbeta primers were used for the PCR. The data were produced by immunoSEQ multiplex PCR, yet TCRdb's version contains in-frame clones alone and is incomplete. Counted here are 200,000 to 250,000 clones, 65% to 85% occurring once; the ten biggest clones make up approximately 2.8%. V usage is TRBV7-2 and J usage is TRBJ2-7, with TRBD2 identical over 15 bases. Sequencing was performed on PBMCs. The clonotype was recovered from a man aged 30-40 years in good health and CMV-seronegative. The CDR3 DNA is TGTGCCAGCAGCTGGTTCGGGACTAGCGGGGGGGAGCAGTACTTC. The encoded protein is CASSWFGTSGGEQYF.